One and the same sample provided the 20 T cell receptor beta chains below, sequenced in a study of post-analysis software for immune sequencing data (dated by TCRdb to between 2014 and 2017). Study-wide conclusions, independent of this receptor: Patients showed significantly higher frequencies than controls for about five TRBV segments, among them TRBV5-6, TRBV5-1 and TRBV20-1.

Libraries were made using PCR. Sequencing took place on an Illumina HiSeq 2500. To reduce PCR and sequencing biases, unique molecular identifiers were built into the TCR beta cDNA libraries. In TCRdb, the public reads were trimmed at Q25 with fastp and aligned with MiXCR, with productive beta chains retained. Here each entry gathers all rows of one CDR3 protein and keeps the most common genes and DNA. A total of hundreds of thousands of distinct CDR3 sequences appear in this sample, 25% to 30% of them only once. Roughly 0.57% of the sample goes to the ten largest clones. Their recognized antigens are unknown. Source material: blood. All receptors come from a girl under 18 with multiple sclerosis.

This clonotype was observed at least ten times. The chain carries TRBV20-1 and TRBJ2-7; the D call may be TRBD1 or TRBD2 (5 bases each). The CDR3 length is 15 residues. V lost 5 bases, J lost 3 bases, and 20 bases lay in between. CDR1 DFQATT and CDR2 SNEGSKA come from the germline V gene (reference sequence). CDR3 nucleotides: TGCAGTGCTCTTGAAATCCGGGACCCCAACTACGAGCAGTACTTC. Translation: CSALEIRDPNYEQYF.

This clonotype has only a few counts. V is TRBV15 and J is TRBJ2-6, with D hard to call. Germline V gives CDR1 LNHNV, CDR2 YYDKDF (reference sequence). CDR3 size: 15 residues. Trimming left V 2 bases short and J 0 bases short, with 5 bases between. CDR3 bases: TGTGCCACCAGCAGAAGTAGCTCTGGGGCCAACGTCCTGACTTTC. It translates to CATSRSSSGANVLTF.

V is TRBV18 and J is TRBJ1-5, with TRBD1 matching over 10 bases. Germline V CDR1 and CDR2: KGHSH, LQKENI. V trimming: 4 bases; J trimming: 2 bases; junction bases outside the gene matches: 14. This CDR3 spans 19 amino acids. The CDR3 DNA is TGTGCCAGCTCACTTCGAGCCATCATGGGGACAGGGGGCAATCAGCCCCAGCATTTT. It yields the protein CASSLRAIMGTGGNQPQHF.

About this clonotype itself: A read error may explain this, as a much larger clone is one base away. The V gene is TRBV6-5, the J gene TRBJ2-5; 14 positions agree with TRBD2. V was clipped by 5 bases and J by 11 bases; unmatched bases: 10. The CDR3 length is 15 residues. Germline values: CDR1 MNHEY, CDR2 SVGAGI. This CDR3 reads CASSRGLAGGDEQYF. Written as DNA, the CDR3 is TGTGCCAGCAGTCGCGGACTAGCGGGGGGCGATGAGCAGTACTTC.

The genes are TRBV12-3 or TRBV12-4 and TRBJ1-2; TRBD1 is a possible D gene (5 bases). The CDR3 loop spans 14 amino acids. With 3 bases removed from V and 8 bases from J, the gap between germline ends came to 16 bases. CDR3 region: CASSFRPGARGYTF. The CDR3 DNA reads TGTGCCAGCAGTTTTCGCCCCGGGGCGAGAGGCTACACCTTC.

The table lists this clonotype with a few counts. The rearrangement joins TRBV6-1 to TRBJ2-3; D gene uncertain. Germline V gene lookup returns CDR1 MNHNS and CDR2 SASEGT. V shed 4 bases and J shed 6 bases, with 8 bases lying between them. This CDR3 has 12 residues. The CDR3 loop reads CASSVAEDTQYF. The CDR3 coding sequence is TGTGCCAGCAGTGTGGCCGAGGATACGCAGTATTTT.

In its sample, this clonotype was seen many times. The chain links TRBV5-6 to TRBJ2-7, with D perhaps assigned TRBD1 or TRBD2 (6 bases each). Trimming left V 2 bases short and J 7 bases short, with 16 bases between. The CDR3 is 14 amino acids. Germline V gives CDR1 SGHDT, CDR2 YYEEEE. CDR3 in amino acids: CASSLTGAPEEQYF. The DNA of the CDR3 is TGTGCCAGCAGCTTAACGGGGGCCCCTGAGGAGCAGTACTTC.

J is TRBJ2-7 and V is TRBV6-5; TRBD1 matches at 7 bases. CDR1 is MNHEY, CDR2 SVGAGI, per germline. CDR3 length: 15 amino acids. Trimming cost V 5 bases and J 3 bases; bases outside gene matches: 10. As DNA, the CDR3 is TGTGCCAGCAGTCGGGGACAGACCCACCGCTACGAGCAGTACTTC. Translating gives CASSRGQTHRYEQYF.

This clonotype was observed many times. The chain joins TRBV4-1 to TRBJ2-1; 12 bases align to TRBD2. Germline values: CDR1 MGHRA, CDR2 YSYEKL. The CDR3 loop spans 17 amino acids. Trimming took 3 bases from V and 6 from J; bases not matched to a gene: 9. CDR3: CASSQTLGLAGPNEQFF. CDR3 DNA sequence: TGCGCCAGCAGCCAGACCCTAGGACTAGCGGGGCCCAATGAGCAGTTCTTC.

This rearrangement joins TRBV2 to TRBJ2-1, with D perhaps given as TRBD1 or TRBD2 (6 bases each). CDR3 length: 14 residues. The germline gives CDR1 SNHLY, CDR2 FYNNEI. V dropped 7 bases and J dropped 0 bases, with 10 bases sitting between them. The CDR3, as DNA: TGTGCCAGCAAAGGGGGGCCCTCCTACAATGAGCAGTTCTTC. Encoded protein: CASKGGPSYNEQFF.

This clonotype was seen a handful of times. CDR3 in amino acids: CASSRTSGGAGTQYF. CDR3 nucleotides: TGTGCCAGCAGCCGAACTAGCGGGGGGGCAGGGACCCAGTACTTC. The rearrangement links TRBV12-3 or TRBV12-4 to TRBJ2-5; 13 bases fit TRBD2. V shed 6 bases and J 7 bases; nucleotides not matched to a gene: 8. CDR3 length: 15 amino acids.

This sequence joins TRBV3-1 and TRBJ2-2; the D gene could be TRBD1 or TRBD2 (5 bases each). The CDR3 length is 11 residues. V lost 8 bases and J 6 bases, leaving 7 bases between the germline ends. Germline V gene data show CDR1 as LGHDT and CDR2 as YNNKEL (reference sequence). The CDR3 is CASLGAGELFF. The CDR3 nucleotides read TGTGCCAGCCTGGGGGCCGGGGAGCTGTTTTTT.

V gene TRBV29-1 combines with J gene TRBJ2-3; perhaps TRBD2 as D (5 bases). CDR1 is SQVTM, CDR2 ANQGSEA, per germline. The CDR3 has 12 residues. Trimming pared 4 bases from V and 5 bases from J, leaving 10 bases between. The CDR3 bases are TGCAGCGTTGCCGAGGGTGTAGATACGCAGTATTTT. As protein: CSVAEGVDTQYF.

There are many counts of this clonotype. V usage is TRBV6-5 and J usage is TRBJ2-1, with D possibly matching TRBD1 (6 bases). This CDR3 is 13 amino acids long. V was trimmed by 2 bases and J by 10 bases, leaving 12 bases between them. Germline values: CDR1 MNHEY, CDR2 SVGAGI. The CDR3 bases are TGTGCCAGCAGTTACGTGCAGGGGCGCGAGCAGTTCTTC. Its protein product is CASSYVQGREQFF.

V gene TRBV28 combines with J gene TRBJ1-5, with D maybe TRBD1 (5 bases). Germline assignment: CDR1 MDHEN and CDR2 SYDVKM. Trimming stripped 6 bases from V and 7 bases from J, with 13 bases between. This CDR3 has 13 residues. CDR3 region: CASSSGWGQPQHF. The CDR3 region has the DNA TGTGCCAGCAGCAGTGGTTGGGGGCAGCCCCAGCATTTT.

The rearrangement links TRBV20-1 to TRBJ2-1, with TRBD2 identical over 11 bases. There are 15 residues in the CDR3. V lost 8 bases, J lost 3 bases, and 9 bases stayed unmatched. Germline V lookup: CDR1 DFQATT, CDR2 SNEGSKA (reference sequence). The CDR3, as DNA: TGCAGTACCCTCATACTAGCGGGAGTCTACAATGAGCAGTTCTTC. Its protein is CSTLILAGVYNEQFF.

The chain combines TRBV28 with TRBJ2-3, with D maybe TRBD2 (5 bases). CDR3 length: 14 amino acids. Per the germline V gene, CDR1 is MDHEN and CDR2 is SYDVKM. Trimming stripped 6 bases from V and 6 bases from J, with 16 bases between. The CDR3 DNA follows: TGTGCCAGCAGCTCCGAGTGGAGGACGGATACGCAGTATTTT. Translation gives CASSSEWRTDTQYF.

The chain has TRBV28 and TRBJ2-5; D not certain. The CDR3 consists of 12 residues. The V gene's germline CDR1 is MDHEN and CDR2 SYDVKM. Trimming took 6 bases from V and 5 from J, leaving 10 bases between them. The CDR3 loop reads CASRVGTETQYF. The CDR3, as DNA: TGTGCCAGCAGGGTGGGAACGGAGACCCAGTACTTC.

The gene calls are TRBV10-2 and TRBJ2-5; 11 positions match TRBD1. V lost 7 bases and J lost 5; bases outside the gene matches: 12. This CDR3 is built from 16 residues. Germline values: CDR1 WSHSY, CDR2 SAAADI. DNA for the CDR3: TGCGCCAGCAAAGGACAGGGGGCTCGGCATGGTGAGACCCAGTACTTC. Residues: CASKGQGARHGETQYF.

This clonotype has at least ten counts. The chain carries TRBV5-1 and TRBJ2-5, with 11 bases lining up with TRBD2. Germline values: CDR1 SGHRS, CDR2 YFSETQ. The CDR3 consists of 16 residues. V gave up 6 bases and J gave up 5 bases; unmatched junction bases: 12. CDR3 sequence (DNA): TGCGCCAGCACCAGGATCACGGCTAGCGGGAGGGAGACCCAGTACTTC. Its translation is CASTRITASGRETQYF.